Listed below are T cell receptor beta chains from one sample, sequenced in a study of blood T cells in healthy people across ages. TCRdb independently ran MiXCR on the 5' RACE reads; one entry per CDR3 protein. This repertoire shows approximately 400,000 distinct CDR3 sequences, roughly half found once; its top ten account for 45% to 60%. Input material: blood. These receptors originate from a man in his sixties in good health. The CDR3 runs from the conserved cysteine through the conserved F or W. D genes are given only for firm matches. Rows may omit the clone size; those that give it use once, few, many or a size class.

D	size	V	J	CDR3	DNA
TRBD1	.	TRBV27	TRBJ1-1	CASSSPGQRNTEAFF	TGTGCCAGCAGTTCACCGGGACAGAGGAACACTGAAGCTTTCTTT
.	.	TRBV4-2	TRBJ2-1	CASSPLTGSSYNEQFF	TGTGCCAGCAGCCCGCTAACAGGAAGCTCCTACAATGAGCAGTTCTTC
TRBD2	.	TRBV29-1	TRBJ2-3	CSVAAGDGTDTQYF	TGCAGCGTCGCAGCGGGGGATGGCACAGATACGCAGTATTTT
.	.	TRBV6-2/TRBV6-3	TRBJ1-1	CASSYSRVGMNTEAFF	TGTGCCAGCAGTTACTCGAGAGTAGGCATGAACACTGAAGCTTTCTTT
TRBD1	many	TRBV6-5	TRBJ1-2	CASSYWRQGRGGYTF	TGTGCCAGCAGTTACTGGAGACAGGGGAGGGGTGGCTACACCTTC
.	.	TRBV14	TRBJ2-2	CASSQGINTGELFF	TGTGCCAGCAGCCAAGGGATTAACACCGGGGAGCTGTTTTTT
TRBD1	many	TRBV20-1	TRBJ2-7	CSALGQRSSYEQYF	TGCAGTGCATTGGGACAGCGTAGCTCCTACGAGCAGTACTTC
TRBD1	.	TRBV10-2	TRBJ1-6	CASSDPGTGLGNSPLHF	TGCGCCAGCAGTGACCCAGGGACAGGGCTCGGTAATTCACCCCTCCACTTT
TRBD1	.	TRBV27	TRBJ2-2	CASNLRDRPTPLISGELFF	TGTGCCAGCAACCTCCGGGACAGGCCGACACCCTTAATCTCCGGGGAGCTGTTTTTT
.	few	TRBV7-3	TRBJ2-3	CASSLQGWGPTDTQYF	TGTGCCAGCAGCCTTCAGGGGTGGGGCCCCACAGATACGCAGTATTTT